This T cell receptor (beta chain) was documented in a study of blood T cells in healthy people across ages. Per sample, a minimum of 7 million PBMCs were isolated. Primed by a sample-barcoded 5' primer and a J-beta primer mix, a second PCR proceeded for roughly 7 to 12 cycles. MiXCR, applied by TCRdb to the 5' RACE reads, yields one record per CDR3 protein. The sample contains just over 1 million distinct CDR3 sequences, less than 50% of which appear only once. The trim removed 7 bases at V and 8 bases at J, leaving 12 bases unmatched. This CDR3 region has 15 residues. Germline CDR1 is MNHEY and CDR2 is SMNVEV (reference sequence).

The sequenced material came from blood. The chain links TRBV27 to TRBJ2-1; the match to TRBD1 covers 9 bases. This receptor was taken from a woman aged 55-70 years in good health. The CDR3 DNA sequence: TGTGCCAGCAAAAGGACGGGGACAGGGTACCATGAGCAGTTCTTC. This sequence encodes CASKRTGTGYHEQFF.